A single sample is the source of the 23 T cell receptor beta chains below, sequenced in a study of T cell changes during pregnancy in multiple sclerosis. Here immunoSEQ multiplex PCR was the method, and the copy in TCRdb shows in-frame clones only, minus some. Among tens of thousands of clones listed, 93% were seen once. Sequences were derived from peripheral blood, sampled in the second trimester of pregnancy. The receptors come from a female donor with multiple sclerosis, enrolled in a pregnancy study.

The V call is TRBV2, the J call TRBJ1-2; TRBD1 matches 7 bases. Germline V gene lookup returns CDR1 SNHLY and CDR2 FYNNEI. The CDR3 totals 15 residues. Unmatched junction bases numbered 10, after V lost 4 bases and J lost 5 bases. CDR3 loop: CASSVSGQGVYGYTF. The CDR3 DNA is TGTGCCAGCAGTGTCTCCGGGCAGGGGGTGTATGGCTACACCTTC. Full variable domain (rest looked up from reference TRBV2 and TRBJ1-2): EPEVTQTPSHQVTQMGQEVILRCVPISNHLYFYWYRQILGQKVEFLVSFYNNEISEKSEIFDDQFSVERPDGSNFTLKIRSTKLEDSAMYFCASSVSGQGVYGYTFGSGTRLTVV.

This clone was seen just once. The rearrangement joins TRBV10-3 to TRBJ2-5; D is perhaps TRBD1 (6 bases). The CDR3 loop spans 15 amino acids. Germline loops: CDR1 ENHRY, CDR2 SYGVKD. V was clipped by 0 bases and J by 1 base, with 9 bases between them. In nucleotides, the CDR3 is TGTGCCATCAGTGAGTCAGTGGGGGCCCAAGAGACCCAGTACTTC. Amino acid sequence: CAISESVGAQETQYF.

As DNA, the CDR3 is TGTGCCAGCAGTGCAGGGGCTTACGAGCAGTACTTC. This encodes CASSAGAYEQYF. The rearrangement joins TRBV6-1 to TRBJ2-7, with D tentatively TRBD1 (6 bases). Germline values: CDR1 MNHNS, CDR2 SASEGT. The V end was cut by 4 bases, the J end by 4 bases, with 8 bases between. The CDR3 extends over 12 amino acids.

This chain joins TRBV25-1 and TRBJ2-4, with D tentatively TRBD1 (5 bases). Germline CDR1 reads MGHDK; CDR2 reads SYGVNS. The CDR3 runs 16 residues. V dropped 7 bases and J dropped 7 bases, with 23 bases sitting between them. The CDR3 is CASTPTGGQGFNIQYF. CDR3 sequence (DNA): TGTGCCAGCACCCCGACCGGTGGGCAGGGTTTTAACATTCAGTACTTC.

This sequence joins TRBV6-5 and TRBJ2-1; D may be TRBD2 (5 bases). The germline V gene encodes CDR1 MNHEY and CDR2 SVGAGI. The CDR3 has 12 residues. Trimming left V 6 bases short and J 9 bases short, with 12 bases between. The CDR3 sequence: CASSPGGGEQFF. Written as DNA, the CDR3 is TGTGCCAGCAGCCCAGGTGGAGGTGAGCAGTTCTTC.

The chain joins TRBV30 to TRBJ1-4; 7 nucleotides agree with TRBD1. V gave up 3 bases and J gave up 0 bases; unmatched junction bases: 7. The CDR3 spans 16 residues. Germline assignment: CDR1 GTSNPN and CDR2 SVGIG (reference sequence). The CDR3 loop is CAWSPGQMATNEKLFF. The CDR3 nucleotides are TGTGCCTGGAGCCCGGGACAGATGGCAACTAATGAAAAACTGTTTTTT.

The chain combines TRBV4-1 with TRBJ2-7; possibly TRBD2 for D (6 bases). V shed 4 bases and J shed 3 bases, with 10 bases lying between them. Germline CDR1 is MGHRA and CDR2 is YSYEKL. The CDR3 runs to 13 residues. This CDR3 reads CASSPTGVYEQYF. The CDR3, as DNA: TGCGCCAGCAGCCCTACGGGGGTCTACGAGCAGTACTTC.

This rearrangement joins TRBV5-6 to TRBJ2-2; 10 nucleotides line up with TRBD1. This CDR3 contains 16 residues. The V and J ends lost 2 bases and 7 bases, in that order; junction bases with no gene match: 8. Germline V gives CDR1 SGHDT, CDR2 YYEEEE. In nucleotides, the CDR3 is TGTGCCAGCAGCTTTGGGACAGGGGCAATTGGCGGGGAGCTGTTTTTT. Encoded protein: CASSFGTGAIGGELFF.

This chain uses TRBV18 with TRBJ2-1, with D maybe TRBD2 (5 bases). CDR3 length: 14 residues. Trimming took 4 bases from V and 10 from J, leaving 17 bases between them. CDR1 and CDR2 (germline): KGHSH, LQKENI. In DNA form, the CDR3 reads TGTGCCAGCTCACTTTCGAGAGAAGCGGAAGAGCAGTTCTTC. Amino acids: CASSLSREAEEQFF.

The V and J genes are TRBV19 and TRBJ2-3; perhaps TRBD1 as D (5 bases). The CDR3 runs 15 residues. Deletions cut 4 bases from V and 10 bases from J, with 21 bases between. The germline CDR1 and CDR2 sequences are LNHDA and SQIVND (reference sequence). The CDR3 DNA reads TGTGCCAGTAGTAAGCCTGACAGCTTAGGTCCCTCGCAGTATTTT. This translates into CASSKPDSLGPSQYF.

This clone occurred once. V usage is TRBV5-5 and J usage is TRBJ1-2; D gene unclear. The CDR3 has 13 residues. The V gene's germline CDR1 is SGHKS and CDR2 YYEKEE (reference sequence). The V end was cut by 0 bases, the J end by 3 bases, with 6 bases between. The CDR3 DNA follows: TGTGCCAGCAGCTTGGGGCAGGACTATGGCTACACCTTC. Its protein product is CASSLGQDYGYTF.

This clone was recorded only once. The chain uses TRBV27 and TRBJ2-1, with D possibly being TRBD1 (6 bases). This CDR3 spans 17 amino acids. Germline V gene lookup returns CDR1 MNHEY and CDR2 SMNVEV (reference sequence). Trimming shortened V by 4 bases and J by 2 bases, and 18 bases separated the two germline ends. The CDR3 loop is CASSSLGPTGTYNEQFF. CDR3 nucleotides: TGTGCCAGCAGTTCTTTAGGGCCAACAGGGACCTACAATGAGCAGTTCTTC.

The rearrangement links TRBV11-3 to TRBJ2-7; TRBD2 matches 8 bases. Germline V gene sequence: CDR1 SGHNT, CDR2 YENEEA. This CDR3 contains 13 residues. The J segment lost 4 bases and the V segment lost 5 bases, leaving 4 bases of the junction unmatched. In DNA, the CDR3 is TGTGCCAGCAGCCCCGGGGGGGCATACGAGCAGTACTTC. It is translated as CASSPGGAYEQYF.

The chain links TRBV10-1 to TRBJ2-3; 7 bases map to TRBD1. The V and J ends lost 3 bases and 6 bases, in that order; junction bases with no gene match: 3. The CDR3 consists of 13 residues. Germline values: CDR1 WNHNN, CDR2 SYGVQD (reference sequence). The CDR3 bases are TGCGCCAGCAGTGAAGACAGGGTGGATACGCAGTATTTT. This translates into CASSEDRVDTQYF.

The V and J genes are TRBV2 and TRBJ2-3; 9 bases are shared with TRBD2. CDR3 length: 16 amino acids. The V gene end was trimmed by 1 base and the J gene end by 2 bases; junction bases not matched to a gene: 4. Germline V lookup: CDR1 SNHLY, CDR2 FYNNEI. CDR3 in DNA: TGTGCCAGCAGTGAAGATATAGCGGGGGTCACAGATACGCAGTATTTT. Its protein is CASSEDIAGVTDTQYF.

The J gene is TRBJ2-3, the V gene TRBV6-4, with D uncertain. V lost 6 bases, J lost 4 bases, and 14 bases lay in between. The V gene's germline CDR1 is MRHNA and CDR2 SNTAGT. The CDR3 sequence is 14 residues long. This CDR3 reads CASSPTFGSDTQYF. CDR3 DNA: TGTGCCAGCAGCCCGACTTTTGGGTCAGATACGCAGTATTTT.

The CDR3 reads CSVQEGKLFF. CDR3 sequence (DNA): TGCAGCGTCCAAGAGGGAAAACTGTTTTTT. The rearrangement joins TRBV29-1 to TRBJ1-4; D is uncertain. Per the germline V gene, CDR1 is SQVTM and CDR2 is ANQGSEA. V lost 6 bases to trimming and J lost 10 bases, with 9 bases between them. There are 10 residues in the CDR3.

The CDR3 sequence: CASSVPREEPTNEKLFF. The CDR3, as DNA: TGTGCCAGCAGCGTACCCAGGGAGGAACCAACTAATGAAAAACTGTTTTTT. The chain has TRBV9 and TRBJ1-4; D is possibly TRBD1 (5 bases). Germline CDR1 SGDLS, CDR2 YYNGEE. This CDR3 comprises 17 residues. Trimming stripped 1 base from V and 0 bases from J, with 13 bases between.

This clone was recorded only once. The chain carries TRBV10-1 and TRBJ1-3; unclear D gene. CDR1 WNHNN and CDR2 SYGVQD come from the germline V gene (reference sequence). This CDR3 is built from 14 residues. The germline V and J ends were trimmed by 3 bases and 4 bases, with 10 bases remaining between them. CDR3 loop: CASSDPKQGNTIYF. The CDR3 coding sequence is TGCGCCAGCAGTGACCCGAAACAGGGAAACACCATATATTTT.

V usage is TRBV6-1 and J usage is TRBJ1-2; maybe TRBD1 (6 bases). V lost 8 bases and J 5 bases, leaving 15 bases between the germline ends. The CDR3 runs to 13 residues. Germline assignment: CDR1 MNHNS and CDR2 SASEGT. The CDR3 protein is CASGRTADYGYTF. The CDR3 coding sequence is TGTGCCAGCGGCCGGACAGCGGATTATGGCTACACCTTC.

The rearrangement links TRBV6-6 to TRBJ1-2; D may be TRBD1 (5 bases). The CDR3 is 12 residues long. The V end was cut by 7 bases, the J end by 6 bases, with 12 bases between. Germline CDR1 MNHNY, CDR2 SVGAGI (reference sequence). The DNA for the CDR3 is TGTGCCAGCATCATGGGGGGGGATGGCTACACCTTC. This translates into CASIMGGDGYTF.

This clone was seen just once. The V and J genes are TRBV9 and TRBJ1-6; a weak D match, TRBD1 (5 bases). The CDR3 has 15 residues. Trimming took 3 bases from V and 11 from J, leaving 18 bases between them. Germline V gives CDR1 SGDLS, CDR2 YYNGEE. The CDR3 sequence: CASSAEQASPPPLHF. The CDR3, as DNA: TGTGCCAGCAGCGCGGAACAGGCAAGCCCACCACCCCTCCACTTT. Variable domain in full (rest from reference TRBV9 and TRBJ1-6): DSGVTQTPKHLITATGQRVTLRCSPRSGDLSVYWYQQSLDQGLQFLIQYYNGEERAKGNILERFSAQQFPDLHSELNLSSLELGDSALYFCASSAEQASPPPLHFGNGTRLTVT.

The CDR3 loop is CASRLTGQNTEAFF. DNA for the CDR3: TGTGCCAGCAGGTTGACAGGGCAGAACACTGAAGCTTTCTTT. The J gene is TRBJ1-1, the V gene TRBV6-1, with TRBD1 matching 7 bases. The J segment lost 1 base and the V segment lost 6 bases, leaving 5 bases of the junction unmatched. Germline V lookup: CDR1 MNHNS, CDR2 SASEGT. This CDR3 has 14 amino acids.